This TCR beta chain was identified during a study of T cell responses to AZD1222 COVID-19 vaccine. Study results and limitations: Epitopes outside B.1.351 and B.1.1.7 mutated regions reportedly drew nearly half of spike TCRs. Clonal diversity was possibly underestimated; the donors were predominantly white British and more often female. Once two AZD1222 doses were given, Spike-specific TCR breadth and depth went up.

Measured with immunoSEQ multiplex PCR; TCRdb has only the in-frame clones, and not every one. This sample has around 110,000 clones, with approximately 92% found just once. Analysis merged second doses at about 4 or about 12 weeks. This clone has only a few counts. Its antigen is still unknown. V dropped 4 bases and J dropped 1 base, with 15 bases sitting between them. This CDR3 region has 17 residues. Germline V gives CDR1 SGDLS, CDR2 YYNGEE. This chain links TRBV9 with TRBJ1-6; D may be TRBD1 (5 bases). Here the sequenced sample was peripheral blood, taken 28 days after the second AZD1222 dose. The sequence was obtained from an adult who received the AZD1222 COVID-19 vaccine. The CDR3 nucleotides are TGTGCCAGCAGCCATGGGGCACAGCCGTCCTATAATTCACCCCTCCACTTT. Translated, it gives CASSHGAQPSYNSPLHF.